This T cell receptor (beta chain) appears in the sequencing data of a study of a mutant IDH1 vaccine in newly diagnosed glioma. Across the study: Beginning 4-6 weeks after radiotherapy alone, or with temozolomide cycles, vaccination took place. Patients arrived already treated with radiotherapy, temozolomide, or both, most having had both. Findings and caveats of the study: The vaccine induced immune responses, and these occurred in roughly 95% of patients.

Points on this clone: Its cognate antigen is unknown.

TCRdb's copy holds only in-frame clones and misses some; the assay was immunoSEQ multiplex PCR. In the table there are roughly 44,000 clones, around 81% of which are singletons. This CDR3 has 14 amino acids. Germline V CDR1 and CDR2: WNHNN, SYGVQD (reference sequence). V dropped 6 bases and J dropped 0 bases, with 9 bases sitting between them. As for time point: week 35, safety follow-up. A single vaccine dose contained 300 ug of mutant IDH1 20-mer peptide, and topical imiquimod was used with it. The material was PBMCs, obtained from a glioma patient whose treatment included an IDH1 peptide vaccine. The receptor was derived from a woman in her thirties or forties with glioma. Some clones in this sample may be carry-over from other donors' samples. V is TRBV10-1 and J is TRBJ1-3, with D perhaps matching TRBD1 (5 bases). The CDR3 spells CASSLRDSGNTIYF. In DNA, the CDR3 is TGCGCCAGCAGCCTCAGGGACTCTGGAAACACCATATATTTT.